This is a list of T cell receptor beta chains from one sample in a study of blood T cell repertoires in COVID-19. Clones were read by immunoSEQ multiplex PCR, and TCRdb kept only the in-frame ones, dropping some. The data show fewer than 300,000 clones, approximately 89% seen once. The sample comprised peripheral blood. The receptors were sampled from a woman aged 45-65 years with acute or convalescent COVID-19. Each CDR3 is given with its conserved first and last residue. Fields, in order: CDR3 length, V gene, J gene, CDR3 protein.

15,TRBV5-4,TRBJ2-2,CASSLAGGNTGELFF
19,TRBV28,TRBJ2-6,CASSTSGRAPRSGANVLTF
18,TRBV28,TRBJ2-7,CASSFGGSSGRIAYEQYF
12,TRBV7-3,TRBJ2-1,CASSLKPNEQFF
14,TRBV19,TRBJ1-3,CASSPRASGNTIYF
16,TRBV6-2/TRBV6-3,TRBJ2-5,CASSYGKRTVKETQYF
16,TRBV7-6,TRBJ2-7,CASSSIPDQGVYEQYF
12,TRBV29-1,TRBJ2-7,CSVLLAGYEQYF
14,TRBV18,TRBJ1-1,CASSPRQGDTEAFF
18,TRBV19,TRBJ2-3,CASSPGLAGGRSADTQYF
15,TRBV7-9,TRBJ1-1,CASSLTGTVNTEAFF
15,TRBV5-1,TRBJ1-4,CASSQGATTNEKLFF
15,TRBV7-2,TRBJ2-7,CASSLAFASTYEQYF
16,TRBV6-2/TRBV6-3,TRBJ1-5,CASSYWGRQGYQPQHF
15,TRBV6-5,TRBJ2-1,CASSYSGQGKNEQFF
14,TRBV28,TRBJ1-4,CASSLGGFLEKLFF
16,TRBV6-1,TRBJ1-3,CASSVAVGTTGNTIYF
15,TRBV7-6,TRBJ2-7,CASSLGAGGRYEQYF
15,TRBV19,TRBJ2-1,CASSIGSVGYNEQFF
15,TRBV27,TRBJ2-2,CASSPDRVNTGELFF
14,TRBV24-1,TRBJ2-5,CATSVAGGLETQYF
15,TRBV7-9,TRBJ2-2,CASSRQGAVHRELFF
13,TRBV5-1,TRBJ2-5,CASKQGARETQYF
15,TRBV5-8,TRBJ1-4,CASSSGDWSNEKLFF
13,TRBV5-4,TRBJ2-7,CASSPRSNYEQYF
14,TRBV5-4,TRBJ2-3,CASSPTGLTDTQYF
17,TRBV24-1,TRBJ1-5,CATSDWGGQGFGQPQHF
13,TRBV12-3/TRBV12-4,TRBJ2-2,CASSSYSPGELFF
17,TRBV5-1,TRBJ1-5,CASSRQAKNYSNQPQHF
13,TRBV9,TRBJ2-7,CASSLGQHYEQYF
14,TRBV2,TRBJ2-5,CASSEATGKETQYF
16,TRBV4-1,TRBJ2-3,CASSQRTSGMADTQYF